The 9 T cell receptor beta chains presented below share a single source sample, sequenced in a study of T cell responses to AZD1222 COVID-19 vaccine. Only in-frame clones appear in the TCRdb table, and some are missing; sequencing was by immunoSEQ multiplex PCR. The data hold roughly 120,000 clones, with about 90% observed a single time. The sequences come from peripheral blood, collected on day 0 of AZD1222 vaccination. The receptors were sampled from an adult in good health.

The chain is built from TRBV11-2 and TRBJ2-3, with TRBD2 as a possible D gene (5 bases). The V gene's germline CDR1 is SGHAT and CDR2 FQNNGV. The CDR3 is 15 amino acids. Trimming cost V 6 bases and J 2 bases, with 15 bases left between them. The CDR3 protein is CASSKIGGFTDTQYF. The CDR3 bases are TGTGCCAGCAGTAAGATCGGCGGGTTCACAGATACGCAGTATTTT.

The V call is TRBV14, the J call TRBJ2-4; 8 bases map to TRBD1. This CDR3 comprises 13 residues. The J segment lost 11 bases and the V segment lost 1 base, leaving 4 bases of the junction unmatched. The V gene's germline CDR1 is SGHDN and CDR2 FVKESK. The DNA for the CDR3 is TGTGCCAGCAGCCAAGGGTACAGGGGGTTTCAGTACTTC. Translated, it gives CASSQGYRGFQYF. The full variable domain, rest sourced from reference TRBV14 and TRBJ2-4, is EAGVTQFPSHSVIEKGQTVTLRCDPISGHDNLYWYRRVMGKEIKFLLHFVKESKQDESGMPNNRFLAERTGGTYSTLKVQPAELEDSGVYFCASSQGYRGFQYFGAGTRLSVL.

This rearrangement joins TRBV10-3 to TRBJ1-2; D possibly corresponds to TRBD1 (6 bases). Germline loops: CDR1 ENHRY, CDR2 SYGVKD. V was trimmed by 7 bases and J by 5 bases, leaving 20 bases between them. This CDR3 has 15 residues. DNA of the CDR3: TGTGCCATCAACCGGGACACCTCCGCGGGGTATGGCTACACCTTC. Translated: CAINRDTSAGYGYTF.

The V call is TRBV6-2 or TRBV6-3, the J call TRBJ2-1; tentative D call: TRBD1 (5 bases). In germline, CDR1 is MNHEY, CDR2 SVGEGT. V was trimmed by 6 bases and J by 2 bases, leaving 14 bases between them. The CDR3 is made up of 15 amino acids. The CDR3 DNA reads TGTGCCAGCAGCACCTTAGGGGATGCCTACAATGAGCAGTTCTTC. Its translation is CASSTLGDAYNEQFF.

This rearrangement joins TRBV5-6 to TRBJ1-2, with 8 positions matching TRBD1. CDR3 size: 16 residues. Germline-derived CDR1 and CDR2 are SGHDT and YYEEEE. The ends lost 4 bases at V and 3 bases at J; junction bases unmatched: 11. The CDR3 DNA reads as TGTGCCAGCAGCCCTCGGACAGGGCGGATTGACTATGGCTACACCTTC. This translates into CASSPRTGRIDYGYTF.

This chain uses TRBV20-1 with TRBJ1-5; 9 positions agree with TRBD1. Germline CDR1 and CDR2: DFQATT and SNEGSKA (reference sequence). V was clipped by 3 bases and J by 6 bases; unmatched bases: 9. The CDR3 has 15 residues. The CDR3 nucleotides read TGCAGTGCTAGTCCGGGACAGGGTTGGGGTCAGCCCCAGCATTTT. Protein sequence: CSASPGQGWGQPQHF.

The rearrangement uses TRBV19 and TRBJ2-2; a weak D match, TRBD2 (6 bases). The CDR3 has 15 amino acids. The germline V and J ends were trimmed by 3 bases and 7 bases, with 15 bases remaining between them. Germline values: CDR1 LNHDA, CDR2 SQIVND (reference sequence). The CDR3 loop is CASSIRGLALGELFF. CDR3 nucleotide sequence: TGTGCCAGTAGTATCCGCGGGCTAGCGCTCGGGGAGCTGTTTTTT.

The sample holds a few counts of this clone. The chain employs TRBV6-5 and TRBJ1-2; no firm D call. The V end was cut by 0 bases, the J end by 8 bases, with 10 bases between. Germline V gene sequence: CDR1 MNHEY, CDR2 SVGAGI. The CDR3 covers 13 residues. CDR3 coding DNA: TGTGCCAGCAGTTACTCGGGGTCGACCGGCTACACCTTC. This codes for CASSYSGSTGYTF.

The rearrangement joins TRBV6-4 to TRBJ2-2; D is undetermined. Germline assignment: CDR1 MRHNA and CDR2 SNTAGT. The CDR3 loop spans 14 amino acids. V was trimmed by 4 bases and J by 5 bases, leaving 11 bases between them. Written as DNA, the CDR3 is TGTGCCAGCAGTGTGTCAGGTTCGACCGGGGAGCTGTTTTTT. The encoded protein is CASSVSGSTGELFF.